This TCR beta chain comes out of a study of cytomegalovirus exposure and HLA in healthy donors. Study details: A previous analysis identified 95 million to 130 million unique TCR beta sequences derived from 180 million or so T cells.

Study findings and constraints: Later work found that TCR association rates differed between HLA loci; DRB1 had the most and HLA-C the fewest. The authors later found most CMV-associated TCR beta chains appeared HLA-restricted.

Note on this clone: The antigen is undetermined.

Trimming pared 3 bases from V and 4 bases from J, leaving 9 bases between. The CDR3 is made up of 13 amino acids. The V gene's germline CDR1 is SGHAT and CDR2 FQNNGV. Both 60 Vbeta primers and 13 Jbeta primers went into the PCR. The data were produced by immunoSEQ multiplex PCR, yet TCRdb's version contains in-frame clones alone and is incomplete. This sample has around 40,000 clones, with approximately 60% found just once. Sequenced material: PBMCs. The rearrangement links TRBV11-2 to TRBJ2-5; possible D gene TRBD1, 6 bases. The receptor comes from a human donor in good health. CDR3 sequence reads: CASSLTRGETQYF. The CDR3 bases are TGTGCCAGCAGCTTGACCAGGGGAGAGACCCAGTACTTC. The whole variable domain, filled in from reference TRBV11-2 and TRBJ2-5, reads EAGVAQSPRYKIIEKRQSVAFWCNPISGHATLYWYQQILGQGPKLLIQFQNNGVVDDSQLPKDRFSAERLKGVDSTLKIQPAKLEDSAVYLCASSLTRGETQYFGPGTRLLVL.